The TCR beta chain under discussion was sequenced for a study of blood T cell repertoires in COVID-19. In the study overall: The samples span acute and convalescent COVID-19 from the United States, Italy and Spain. PBMCs, B-cell-depleted T cells, or T cells were the source of the cDNA or gDNA that made up the material.

This clone was seen just once. Relative to the germline gene, one junction end is altered; a read error may explain this. Looked up from germline, CDR1 is SGHDN and CDR2 is FVKESK. The CDR3 has 16 residues. As handled by the study authors: Reference gene primer amplification in the assay estimated nucleated cell counts. Sequencing used immunoSEQ multiplex PCR; TCRdb keeps in-frame clones, though not all of them. The DNA gave D and trimming, while V, J and clone size come from that table. The sample records 90,000 to 140,000 clones, over 75% being singletons. The chain carries TRBV14 and TRBJ1-6; 7 bases line up with TRBD1. Sequencing was performed on peripheral blood. The receptor was derived from a man in his fifties with acute or convalescent COVID-19. CDR3 bases: TGTGCCAGCAGCCAACTTACCGGGACAGTTAATTCACCCCTCTACTTT. This gives the protein CASSQLTGTVNSPLYF.